This T cell receptor beta chain comes out of a study of cytomegalovirus exposure and HLA in healthy donors. This clone was counted once. Looked up from germline, CDR1 is MDHEN and CDR2 is SYDVKM. V lost 5 bases, J lost 2 bases, and 5 bases stayed unmatched. The CDR3 spans 15 residues. Both 60 Vbeta primers and 13 Jbeta primers went into the PCR. Clones were read by immunoSEQ multiplex PCR, and TCRdb kept only the in-frame ones, dropping some. This sample carries under 300,000 clones, approximately 90% of them seen once, and the ten largest clones take 3% to 4%. Input material: PBMCs. The chain joins TRBV28 to TRBJ2-3; 9 bases are a match to TRBD1. The origin of this receptor is a man between 35 and 55 years old in good health and CMV-seropositive. CDR3: CASSQDRGYTDTQYF. In DNA, the CDR3 is TGTGCCAGCAGTCAGGACAGGGGTTACACAGATACGCAGTATTTT.